The T cell receptor beta chain described here comes from a study of blood T cell repertoires in COVID-19. Data came from immunoSEQ multiplex PCR; TCRdb stores just in-frame clones and leaves some out. The table lists 150,000 to 170,000 clones, 83% of them singletons. This clone was detected a few times. This CDR3 spans 17 amino acids. Trimming removed 1 base at V and 0 bases at J, with 15 bases between. Germline loops: CDR1 MNHNS, CDR2 SASEGT. The sequencing input was peripheral blood. The sequence derives from a woman aged 60-75 years with COVID-19, enrolled during active disease. This chain links TRBV6-1 with TRBJ1-1; no clear D. Here the CDR3 DNA reads TGTGCCAGCAGTGAAGGCCGCGGGTCACTCATGAACACTGAAGCTTTCTTT. Protein: CASSEGRGSLMNTEAFF.